These 3 T cell receptor beta chains share one sample of origin, sequenced in a study of T cells in Graves' hyperthyroidism and ophthalmopathy (dated by TCRdb to the late 2010s). The library was built by means of multiplex PCR. The data were produced on an Illumina HiSeq 2000. Amplification of TCR beta CDR3 regions was carried out from RNA transcripts. The first round of RT-PCR for the TCR CDR3 was performed with the HTBI primer set and the Qiagen OneStep RT-PCR kit. TCRdb's own reprocessing of the public reads used fastp at Q25 and MiXCR and kept productive beta chains. Merged by CDR3 protein, the rows form single entries marked with the most common genes and DNA. The sample contains approximately 400,000 distinct CDR3 sequences, 25% of them found a single time. The leading ten clones occupy around 70% of the sample. Sequencing was done on a sample of blood. The receptor source for this set is a man aged 45 to 65 with Graves' hyperthyroidism.

This clonotype was observed a single time. The gene calls are TRBV7-2 and TRBJ2-5; D is ambiguous. The CDR3 covers 14 residues. Germline V CDR1 and CDR2: SGHTA, FQGNSA. Between the trimmed V and J ends, which lost 4 bases and 5 bases, there was a span of 14 bases. The CDR3 DNA sequence: TGTGCCAGCAGCTCCGAGGACGGGCTGGAGACCCAGTACTTC. This sequence encodes CASSSEDGLETQYF.

At least ten counts were recorded for this clonotype. The chain uses TRBV7-2 and TRBJ2-1, with TRBD2 identical over 14 bases. This CDR3 has 16 amino acids. The V and J ends lost 5 bases and 10 bases, in that order; junction bases with no gene match: 10. CDR1 and CDR2 from the germline V gene are SGHTA and FQGNSA. The chain's CDR3 is CASSLGTSGRWREQFF. The CDR3 DNA sequence: TGTGCCAGCAGCCTCGGGACTAGCGGGAGATGGCGGGAGCAGTTCTTC. Filled out from reference TRBV7-2 and TRBJ2-1, the complete variable domain reads GAGVSQSPSNKVTEKGKDVELRCDPISGHTALYWYRQSLGQGLEFLIYFQGNSAPDKSGLPSDRFSAERTGGSVSTLTIQRTQQEDSAVYLCASSLGTSGRWREQFFGPGTRLTVL.

The genes are TRBV6-1 and TRBJ2-5; a possible D gene is TRBD2 (5 bases). Trimming stripped 10 bases from V and 4 bases from J, with 13 bases between. The germline V gene encodes CDR1 MNHNS and CDR2 SASEGT. This CDR3 contains 12 residues. DNA of the CDR3: TGTGCCACCATCGGAGGAGGAGAGACCCAGTACTTC. Protein product: CATIGGGETQYF.